This T cell receptor (beta chain) originates from a study of cytotoxic CD8 clonotypes in ibrutinib-treated CLL. Overall study context: Complete response was seen in 2 patients and partial in some 25; around twelve progressed and around 14 stayed remitted after a median about 70 months.

Only in-frame clones appear in the TCRdb table, and some are missing; sequencing was by immunoSEQ multiplex PCR. The sample yields about 92,000 clones, more than 70% seen once. The TCR originated in a human donor with chronic lymphocytic leukemia. The sample was PBMCs, taken after 24 months of ibrutinib treatment.

For the CDR3, the DNA is TGTGCCAGCAGCGTAGGGCGAGCCGCAGATACGCAGTATTTT. This codes for CASSVGRAADTQYF. The V gene is TRBV9, the J gene TRBJ2-3; no firm D call. The germline V and J ends were trimmed by 0 bases and 4 bases, with 9 bases remaining between them. Germline V gene sequence: CDR1 SGDLS, CDR2 YYNGEE. This CDR3 has 14 amino acids.